The TCR beta chain described here comes from a study of vaccination and CD4 T cells after COVID-19. The Oncomine TCR Beta short-read assay sequenced DNA from cultured CD4+ T cells. TCRdb ran MiXCR on the PCR reads and lists one entry per CDR3 protein. Here the sample spans some 6,900 distinct CDR3 sequences, 52% being singletons. Germline lookup yields CDR1 SGHTA and CDR2 FQGNSA. The CDR3 spans 14 residues. Trimming removed 3 bases at V and 7 bases at J, with 15 bases between. Points from the study as a whole: Among convalescent patients, a median about 83% of reactive clones emerged only after vaccination.

With respect to this clonotype: The antigen is unknown.

The treatment was: approximately 11-day PBMC culture with coronavirus spike peptide pools or control peptides (ViraFEST assay). Collection of the unexposed donor's CD4+ T cells took place before the COVID-19 pandemic (2011-2018). For ViraFEST, peptide pools expanded antigen-specific T cells, after which the TCRs were sequenced. As cell numbers allowed, unexposed-donor CD4+ T cells faced SARS-CoV-2 S/N and four cold-coronavirus spikes. The chain recombines TRBV7-2 with TRBJ1-1, with a weak D call TRBD1 (6 bases). Source material: CD4+ T cells from blood, cultured in vitro. This TCR came from a human donor in good health. As DNA, the CDR3 is TGTGCCAGCAGCTTGAGGGGGTTTGGCAGTGAAGCTTTCTTT. Protein: CASSLRGFGSEAFF.